This TCR beta chain originates from a study of long-term antiretroviral therapy in people with HIV. The study's findings and limits: Upon ART, diversity increased but remained lower than transplant donor controls.

Of note for this clone: Its antigen is unknown.

They ran version v3.0 of the immunoSEQ assay at survey level. The protocol was immunoSEQ multiplex PCR, while the TCRdb copy is restricted to in-frame clones and leaves out a portion. The data show tens of thousands of clones, 85% to 90% seen once. The source was unsorted PBMCs, collected about 4.5 years after starting antiretroviral therapy. This TCR came from a man aged 25 to 45 with HIV.

CDR3 protein: CASSLIAGGIEDTQYF. Here the CDR3 DNA reads TGTGCCAGCAGCTTAATAGCGGGGGGAATAGAGGATACGCAGTATTTT. V is TRBV7-2 and J is TRBJ2-3; TRBD2 matches 10 bases. The CDR3 totals 16 residues. V trimming: 2 bases; J trimming: 6 bases; junction bases outside the gene matches: 8. Germline CDR1 and CDR2: SGHTA and FQGNSA.